This T cell receptor beta chain is from a study of early T cells in non-severe SARS-CoV-2 infection. Unique molecular identifiers tagged individual cDNA molecules. A single record per CDR3 protein comes from TCRdb applying MiXCR to the 5' RACE reads. The sample has about 58,000 distinct CDR3 sequences, about 8.4% seen once. CDR1 and CDR2 from the germline V gene are KGHSH and LQKENI. The CDR3 length is 16 residues. As for this clonotype: Mismatch with germline at one junction end may stem from a read error.

The sample consisted of whole blood. V usage is TRBV18 and J usage is TRBJ2-1; TRBD1 or TRBD2 may be the D gene (6 bases each). The clonotype comes from an adult who was a healthcare worker with PCR-confirmed SARS-CoV-2 infection or an uninfected control (not recorded which). For the CDR3, the DNA is TGTGCCAGCTCAGGGTTTTGGAAGGGGGGCTACGATGAGCAGTTCTTC. Translated: CASSGFWKGGYDEQFF.